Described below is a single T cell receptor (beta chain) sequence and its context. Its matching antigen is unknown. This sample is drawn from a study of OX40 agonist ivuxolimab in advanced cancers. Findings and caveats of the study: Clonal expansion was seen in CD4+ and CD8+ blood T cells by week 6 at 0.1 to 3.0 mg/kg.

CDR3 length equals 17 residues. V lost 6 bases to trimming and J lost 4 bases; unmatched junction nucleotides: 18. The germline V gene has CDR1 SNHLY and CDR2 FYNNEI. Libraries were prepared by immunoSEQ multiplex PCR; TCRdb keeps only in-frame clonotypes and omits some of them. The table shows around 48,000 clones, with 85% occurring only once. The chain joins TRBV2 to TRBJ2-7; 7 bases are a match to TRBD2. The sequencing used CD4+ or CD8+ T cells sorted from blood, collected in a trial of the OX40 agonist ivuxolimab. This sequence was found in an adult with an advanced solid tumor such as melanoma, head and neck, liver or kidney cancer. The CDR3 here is CASRIPGSGTASYEQYF. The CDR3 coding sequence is TGTGCCAGCAGGATACCCGGGAGCGGGACCGCATCTTACGAGCAGTACTTC.